This entry lists 5 T cell receptor beta chains sequenced from one sample in a study of blood T cell repertoires in COVID-19 (dated by TCRdb to 2019 to 2021). Libraries came from the immunoSEQ multiplex PCR assay. This is the immuneACCESS table as TCRdb keeps it, with only in-frame sequences that have V and J called. A part of the clones is gone; compared with another copy, unresolved V genes explain less than half, and the rest is unexplained. This sample lists roughly 120,000 clones; around 83% were detected once. 3.2% of the sample goes to the ten largest clones. Sequencing was carried out using peripheral blood. The receptors originated from an elderly woman with COVID-19, enrolled during active disease.

The chain has TRBV5-4 and TRBJ1-2; TRBD1 matches at 7 bases. The CDR3 runs 16 residues. In germline, CDR1 is SGHNT, CDR2 YYREEE (reference sequence). Losses at the gene ends were 2 bases for V and 4 bases for J; bases not matched to a gene: 11. CDR3 sequence reads: CASSLPTSGGPYGYTF. The CDR3 DNA sequence: TGTGCCAGCAGCTTACCTACGTCAGGGGGTCCCTATGGCTACACCTTC.

This clone came up a few times. The chain is built from TRBV9 and TRBJ2-2, with 7 bases fitting TRBD1. After removal of 4 bases from V and 3 bases from J, the junction contained 9 bases not matched to a gene. Per germline, CDR1 SGDLS and CDR2 YYNGEE. The CDR3 covers 16 residues. CDR3 DNA: TGTGCCAGCAGCTCCTCGACAGGGATGGACACCGGGGAGCTGTTTTTT. It encodes CASSSSTGMDTGELFF.

This clone was counted between two and nine times. V and J are TRBV7-3 and TRBJ2-5, with 7 nucleotides matching TRBD2. Germline loops: CDR1 SGHTA, CDR2 FQGTGA. The CDR3 is 15 residues long. The junction had 8 bases not matched to a gene; V was cut back by 2 bases and J by 5 bases. The CDR3 protein is CASSLWGGSRETQYF. The CDR3 DNA reads as TGTGCCAGCAGCTTATGGGGCGGGAGTAGGGAGACCCAGTACTTC. The entire variable domain, with the rest obtained from reference TRBV7-3 and TRBJ2-5, is as follows: GAGVSQTPSNKVTEKGKYVELRCDPISGHTALYWYRQSLGQGPEFLIYFQGTGAADDSGLPNDRFFAVRPEGSVSTLKIQRTERGDSAVYLCASSLWGGSRETQYFGPGTRLLVL.

V usage is TRBV2 and J usage is TRBJ2-7; 7 bases line up with TRBD1. Looked up from germline, CDR1 is SNHLY and CDR2 is FYNNEI. V shed 4 bases and J 1 base; nucleotides not matched to a gene: 1. The CDR3 extends over 13 amino acids. Written as DNA, the CDR3 is TGTGCCAGCAGTGGGGGACAGTCCTACGAGCAGTACTTC. Its translation: CASSGGQSYEQYF.

The chain recombines TRBV3-1 (or the pseudogene TRBV3-2) with TRBJ2-3; 11 nucleotides match TRBD1. V dropped 4 bases and J dropped 4; count of bases not matched to a gene: 13. The CDR3 runs 18 residues. The germline CDR1 and CDR2 sequences are LGHDT and YNNKEL (reference sequence). CDR3 residues: CASSPSVGAGQGADTQYF. The CDR3 nucleotides read TGTGCCAGCAGCCCCTCTGTGGGTGCGGGACAGGGGGCAGATACGCAGTATTTT.